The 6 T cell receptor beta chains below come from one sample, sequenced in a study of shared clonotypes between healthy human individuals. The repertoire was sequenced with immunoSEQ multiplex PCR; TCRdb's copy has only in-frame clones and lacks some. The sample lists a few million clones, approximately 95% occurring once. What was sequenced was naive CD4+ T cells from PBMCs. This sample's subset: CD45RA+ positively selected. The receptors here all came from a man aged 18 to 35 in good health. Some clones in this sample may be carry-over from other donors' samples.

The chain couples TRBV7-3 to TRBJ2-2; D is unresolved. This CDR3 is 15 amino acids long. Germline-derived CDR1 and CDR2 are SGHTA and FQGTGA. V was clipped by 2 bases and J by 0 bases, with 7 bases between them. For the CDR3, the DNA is TGTGCCAGCAGCTTACAGGCGGCGAACACCGGGGAGCTGTTTTTT. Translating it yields CASSLQAANTGELFF.

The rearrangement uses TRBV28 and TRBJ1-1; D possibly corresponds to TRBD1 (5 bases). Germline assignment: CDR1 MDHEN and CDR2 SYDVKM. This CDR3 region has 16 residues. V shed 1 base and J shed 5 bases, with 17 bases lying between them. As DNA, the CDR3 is TGTGCCAGCAGTTTATTGGCAGGGATGGAGAAAACTGAAGCTTTCTTT. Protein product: CASSLLAGMEKTEAFF.

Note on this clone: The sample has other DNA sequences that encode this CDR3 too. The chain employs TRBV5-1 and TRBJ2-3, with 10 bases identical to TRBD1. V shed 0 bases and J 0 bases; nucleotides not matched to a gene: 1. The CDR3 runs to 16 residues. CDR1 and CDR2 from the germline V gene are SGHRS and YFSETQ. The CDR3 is CASSLETGGSTDTQYF. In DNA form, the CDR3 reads TGCGCCAGCAGCTTGGAGACAGGGGGCAGCACAGATACGCAGTATTTT.

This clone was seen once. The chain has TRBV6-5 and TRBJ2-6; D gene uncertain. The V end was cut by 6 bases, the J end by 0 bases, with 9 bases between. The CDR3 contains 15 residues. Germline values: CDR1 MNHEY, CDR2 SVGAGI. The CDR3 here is CASRGWSSGANVLTF. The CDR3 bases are TGTGCCAGCAGGGGCTGGAGCTCTGGGGCCAACGTCCTGACTTTC.

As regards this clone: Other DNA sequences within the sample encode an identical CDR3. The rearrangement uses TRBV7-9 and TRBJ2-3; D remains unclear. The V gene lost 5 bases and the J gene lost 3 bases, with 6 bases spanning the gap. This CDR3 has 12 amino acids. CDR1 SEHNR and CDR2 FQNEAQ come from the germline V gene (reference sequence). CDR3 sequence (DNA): TGTGCCAGCAGCCCAGTTACAGATACGCAGTATTTT. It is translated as CASSPVTDTQYF. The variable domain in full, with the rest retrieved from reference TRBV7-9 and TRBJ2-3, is DTGVSQNPRHKITKRGQNVTFRCDPISEHNRLYWYRQTLGQGPEFLTYFQNEAQLEKSRLLSDRFSAERPKGSFSTLEIQRTEQGDSAMYLCASSPVTDTQYFGPGTRLTVL.

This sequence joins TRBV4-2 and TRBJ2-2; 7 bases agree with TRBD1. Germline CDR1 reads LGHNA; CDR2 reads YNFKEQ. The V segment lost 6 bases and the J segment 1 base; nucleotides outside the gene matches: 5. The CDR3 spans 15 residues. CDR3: CASRGRQGNTGELFF. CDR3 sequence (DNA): TGTGCCAGCAGGGGTAGACAGGGGAACACCGGGGAGCTGTTTTTT.